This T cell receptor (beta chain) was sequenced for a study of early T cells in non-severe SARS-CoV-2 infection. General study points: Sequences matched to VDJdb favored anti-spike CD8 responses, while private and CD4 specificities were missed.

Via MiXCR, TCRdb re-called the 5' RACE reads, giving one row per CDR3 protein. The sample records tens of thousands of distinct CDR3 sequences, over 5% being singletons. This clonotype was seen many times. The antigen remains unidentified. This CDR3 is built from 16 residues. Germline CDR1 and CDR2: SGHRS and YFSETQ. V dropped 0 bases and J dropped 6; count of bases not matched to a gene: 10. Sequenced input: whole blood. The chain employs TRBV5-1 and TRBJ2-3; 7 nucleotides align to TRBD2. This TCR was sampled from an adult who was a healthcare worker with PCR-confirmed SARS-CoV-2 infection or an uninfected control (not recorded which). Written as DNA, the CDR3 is TGCGCCAGCAGCTTGGTGACCGGGGGGACCTGGGATACGCAGTATTTT. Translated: CASSLVTGGTWDTQYF.